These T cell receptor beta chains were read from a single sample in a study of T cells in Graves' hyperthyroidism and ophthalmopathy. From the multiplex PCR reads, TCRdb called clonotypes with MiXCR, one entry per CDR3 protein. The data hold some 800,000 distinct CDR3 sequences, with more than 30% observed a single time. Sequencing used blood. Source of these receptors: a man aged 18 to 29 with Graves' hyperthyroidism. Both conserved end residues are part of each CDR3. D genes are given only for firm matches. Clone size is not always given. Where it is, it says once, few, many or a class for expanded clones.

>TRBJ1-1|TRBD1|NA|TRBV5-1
TGCGCCAGCAGCTTGGAACAGGGGCCCCCAAACACTGAAGCTTTCTTT
CASSLEQGPPNTEAFF
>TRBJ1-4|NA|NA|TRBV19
TGTGCCAGTAGTATAAGTCGGGGCCTTCTGTTTTTT
CASSISRGLLFF
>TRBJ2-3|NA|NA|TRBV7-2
TGTGCCAGCAGCCCCCGGGGAGACGGTACGCAGTATTTT
CASSPRGDGTQYF
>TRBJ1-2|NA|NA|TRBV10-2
TGCGCCAGCAGTGAACAGACTAACTATGGCTACACCTTC
CASSEQTNYGYTF
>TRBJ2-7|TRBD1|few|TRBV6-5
TGTGCCAGCAGCCCCCACTTGACAGGGGCCACCTACGAGCAGTACTTC
CASSPHLTGATYEQYF
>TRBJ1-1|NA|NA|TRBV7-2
TGTGCCAGCAGTCCAGATGAGGACACTGAAGCTTTCTTT
CASSPDEDTEAFF
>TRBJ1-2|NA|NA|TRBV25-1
TGTGCCAGCAGTGAACCGGGACATCGAGGTGGAGGCTACACCTTC
CASSEPGHRGGGYTF
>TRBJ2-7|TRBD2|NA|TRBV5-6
TGTGCCAGCAGCTTGGAACTAGCGGGAGGCGAGCAGTACTTC
CASSLELAGGEQYF
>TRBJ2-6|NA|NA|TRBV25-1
TGTGCCAGCAGTCCAGCAGACTCTGGGGCCAACGTCCTGACTTTC
CASSPADSGANVLTF
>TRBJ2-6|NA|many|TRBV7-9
TGTGCCGCAGGGGTCCCCGCCTCTGGGGCCAACGTCCTGACTTTC
CAAGVPASGANVLTF
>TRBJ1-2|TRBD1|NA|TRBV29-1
TGCAGCGGTCGTGGACAGGGGGGCGGCTATGGCTACACCTTC
CSGRGQGGGYGYTF
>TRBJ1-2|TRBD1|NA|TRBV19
TGTGCCAGTAGTCACAGGGGATCTCGTGGCTACACCTTC
CASSHRGSRGYTF
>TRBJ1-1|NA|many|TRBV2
TGTGCCCTCGGACAGACGAACACTGAAGCTTTCTTT
CALGQTNTEAFF
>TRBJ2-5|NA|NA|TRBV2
TGTGCCAGCAGTCGAGCGGTAACGACCCAAGAGACCCAGTACTTC
CASSRAVTTQETQYF
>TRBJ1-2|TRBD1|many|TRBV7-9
TGTGCCAGCAGCCGCCGGGACAGGGGTGACTATGGCTACACCTTC
CASSRRDRGDYGYTF
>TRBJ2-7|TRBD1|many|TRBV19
TGTGCCAGTAGCACCCCGGGACAGGGGGCTTACGAGCAGTACTTC
CASSTPGQGAYEQYF
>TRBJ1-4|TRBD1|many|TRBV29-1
TGCAGCGTACAGGGGACTAATGAAAAACTGTTTTTT
CSVQGTNEKLFF
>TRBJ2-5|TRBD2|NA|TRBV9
TGTGCCAGCTTGCGTAGCGGGGGGGCAAAGACCCAGTACTTC
CASLRSGGAKTQYF
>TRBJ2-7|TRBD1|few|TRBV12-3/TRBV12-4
TGTGCCAGCAGTGGGACAGGGGAGGGCCCTACCTACGAGCAGTACTTC
CASSGTGEGPTYEQYF
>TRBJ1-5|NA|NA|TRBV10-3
TGTGCCAACCAACCCTCGACGGAGGGGGATCAGCCCCAGCATTTT
CANQPSTEGDQPQHF
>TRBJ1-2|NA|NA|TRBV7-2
TGTGCCAGCAGCCCAACAGACAGGCCTAACTATGGCTACACCTTC
CASSPTDRPNYGYTF
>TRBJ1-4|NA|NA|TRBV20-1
TGCAGTGCTAGAGATCGGCTTGCAGGGATTGAAAAACTGTTTTTT
CSARDRLAGIEKLFF
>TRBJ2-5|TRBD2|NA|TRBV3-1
TGTGCCAGCAGCCATGCGGGGAGGGGAGAGACCCAGTACTTC
CASSHAGRGETQYF
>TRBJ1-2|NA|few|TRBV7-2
TGTGCCAGCAGCTTAGGAGGAGGTACAGGTGGCTACACCTTC
CASSLGGGTGGYTF
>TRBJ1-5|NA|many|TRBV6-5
TGTGCCAGCAGCTATCGCAGAGATCAGCCCCAGCATTTT
CASSYRRDQPQHF
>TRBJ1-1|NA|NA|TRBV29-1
TGCAGCCCCGGACCGACTACAATGAACACTGAAGCTTTCTTT
CSPGPTTMNTEAFF
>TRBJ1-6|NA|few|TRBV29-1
TGCAGCGTTGAAGAGAGGTCGGTGAGGTACCAATATCTTTATAATTCACCCCTCCACTTT
CSVEERSVRYQYLYNSPLHF
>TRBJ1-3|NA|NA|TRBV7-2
TGTGCCAGCAGCTTTAAGTGGGACACAGGAAACACCATATATTTT
CASSFKWDTGNTIYF
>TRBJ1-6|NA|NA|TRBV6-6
TGTGCCAGCAGTTACTCAGCGGGGCTTCTCTATAATTCACCCCTCCACTTT
CASSYSAGLLYNSPLHF
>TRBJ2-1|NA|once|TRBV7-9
TGTGCCAGCAGCGCCGACTGGGGTGAGCAGTTCTTC
CASSADWGEQFF
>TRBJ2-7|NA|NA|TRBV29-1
TGCAGCGCCAGCAGCTTGGCAGGGGAGACCTACGAGCAGTACTTC
CSASSLAGETYEQYF
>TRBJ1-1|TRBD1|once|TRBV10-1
TGCGCCACCAGTTGGACAGGGAACACTGAAGCTTTCTTT
CATSWTGNTEAFF
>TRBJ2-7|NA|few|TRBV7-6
TGTGCCAGCAGTCTTTACTTTCTACAGGGCTACGAGCAGTACTTC
CASSLYFLQGYEQYF
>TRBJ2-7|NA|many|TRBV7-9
TGTGCCAGCAGCGGACTCGGGGAGCAGTACTTC
CASSGLGEQYF
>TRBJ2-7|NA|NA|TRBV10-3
TGTGCCAGCAGGGAGCAGGCCCCCCGCTCCTACGAGCAGTACTTC
CASREQAPRSYEQYF
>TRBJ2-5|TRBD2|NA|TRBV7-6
TGTGCCAGCAGCTACAATAGCGGGAGGCGCGTCGGGACCCAGTACTTC
CASSYNSGRRVGTQYF
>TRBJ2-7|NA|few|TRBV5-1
TGCGCCAGCCCCCCCGGAGGAGACCACGAGCAGTACTTC
CASPPGGDHEQYF
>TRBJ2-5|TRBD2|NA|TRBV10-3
TGTGCCGCAGGACTAGCCCAAGAGACCCAGTACTTC
CAAGLAQETQYF
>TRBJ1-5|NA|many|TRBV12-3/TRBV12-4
TGTGCCAGTAGTCTACGGAACCAGCCCCAGCATTTT
CASSLRNQPQHF
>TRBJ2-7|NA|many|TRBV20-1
TGCAGTGCTAGGATCCGGGAAACGCAGTACTTC
CSARIRETQYF